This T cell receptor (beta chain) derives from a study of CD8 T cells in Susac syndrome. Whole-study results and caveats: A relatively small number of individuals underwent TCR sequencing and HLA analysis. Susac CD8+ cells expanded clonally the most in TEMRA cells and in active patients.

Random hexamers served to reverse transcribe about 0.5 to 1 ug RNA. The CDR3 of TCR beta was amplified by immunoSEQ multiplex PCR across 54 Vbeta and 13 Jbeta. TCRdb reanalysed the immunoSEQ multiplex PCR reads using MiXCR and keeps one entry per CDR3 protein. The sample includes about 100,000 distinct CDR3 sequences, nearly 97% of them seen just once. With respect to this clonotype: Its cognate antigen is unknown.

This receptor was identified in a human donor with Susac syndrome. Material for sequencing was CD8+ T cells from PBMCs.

CDR3 sequence (DNA): TGTGCCAGCAGCCCAAGGCTAGGCGCAGATACGCAGTATTTT. Its translation is CASSPRLGADTQYF. The chain employs TRBV7-3 and TRBJ2-3; the D is unclear. V was shortened by 5 bases and J by 4 bases, with 13 bases between the two germline ends. The germline CDR1 and CDR2 sequences are SGHTA and FQGTGA. This CDR3 spans 14 amino acids.